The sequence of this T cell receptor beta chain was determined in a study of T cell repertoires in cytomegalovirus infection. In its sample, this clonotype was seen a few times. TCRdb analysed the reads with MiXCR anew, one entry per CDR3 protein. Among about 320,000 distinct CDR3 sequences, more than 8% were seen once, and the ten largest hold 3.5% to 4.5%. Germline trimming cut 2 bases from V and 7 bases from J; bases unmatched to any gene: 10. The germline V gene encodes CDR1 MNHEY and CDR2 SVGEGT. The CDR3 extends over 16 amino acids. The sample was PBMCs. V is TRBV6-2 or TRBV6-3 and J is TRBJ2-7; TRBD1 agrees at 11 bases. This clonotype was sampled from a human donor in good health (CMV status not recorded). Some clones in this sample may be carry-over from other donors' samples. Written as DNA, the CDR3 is TGTGCCAGCAGTTACGTAGGACAGGGGGCCCGAGGGGAGCAGTACTTC. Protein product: CASSYVGQGARGEQYF.